This is a list of T cell receptor beta chains from one sample in a study of OX40 agonist ivuxolimab in advanced cancers. Only in-frame clones appear in the TCRdb table, and some are missing; sequencing was by immunoSEQ multiplex PCR. Among 72,000 or so clones listed, about 90% were seen once. Source: CD4+ or CD8+ T cells sorted from blood, taken in a trial of the OX40 agonist ivuxolimab. The receptors come from an adult with an advanced solid tumor such as melanoma, head and neck, liver or kidney cancer. The CDR3 runs from the conserved cysteine through the conserved F or W. The order of the fields is V gene, D gene, J gene, clone size, CDR3 DNA, CDR3 protein. The D gene is left open where the match is weak. Not all rows give a size; the values are once, few, many and, for expanded clones, a class.

>TRBV5-1|NA|TRBJ1-6|NA
TGCGCCAGCAGCCCGGGTGGGGTTCGGGATTCACCCCTCCACTTT
CASSPGGVRDSPLHF
>TRBV4-1|NA|TRBJ1-1|NA
TGCGCCAGCAGTGGACGGGCTTGGGGCACTGAAGCTTTCTTT
CASSGRAWGTEAFF
>TRBV5-4|TRBD2|TRBJ2-2|NA
TGTGCCAGCAGCTCCCGACTAGCGGGGGGAGGGAACACCGGGGAGCTGTTTTTT
CASSSRLAGGGNTGELFF
>TRBV19|TRBD2|TRBJ2-3|NA
TGTGCCAGTAGTATGCGGGAGAATGGGGATACGCAGTATTTT
CASSMRENGDTQYF
>TRBV7-9|NA|TRBJ2-1|NA
TGTGCCAGCTGTAAGGGAGGCCCCTACAATGAGCAGTTCTTC
CASCKGGPYNEQFF
>TRBV27|NA|TRBJ2-7|NA
TGTGCCAGCAGTGCCCGACGGGGCGGAGGAACCTACGAGCAGTACTTC
CASSARRGGGTYEQYF
>TRBV28|TRBD2|TRBJ2-4|NA
TGTGCCAGCAAACCTAAGCGGGAACTAGCCAAAAACATTCAGTACTTC
CASKPKRELAKNIQYF
>TRBV5-1|TRBD1|TRBJ1-1|NA
TGCGCCAGCAGCTTGGAAGTAGGGGGCAGGAACACTGAAGCTTTCTTT
CASSLEVGGRNTEAFF
>TRBV4-3|NA|TRBJ1-6|NA
TGCGCCAGCAGCCAAGCCCAGGGGAGCCCCATTGGGCCCCTCCACTTT
CASSQAQGSPIGPLHF
>TRBV7-2|TRBD1|TRBJ1-2|NA
TGTGCCAGCAGCTTACAACAGGGGGGTGGCTACACCTTC
CASSLQQGGGYTF
>TRBV5-6|TRBD2|TRBJ2-3|NA
TGTGCCAGCAGCCCCCCCTATAGCGGGGGAAGCACAGATACGCAGTATTTT
CASSPPYSGGSTDTQYF
>TRBV27|NA|TRBJ2-7|NA
TGTGCCAGCAGTTACCAGTTGGGGCCTTACGAGCAGTACTTC
CASSYQLGPYEQYF
>TRBV7-2|NA|TRBJ1-6|NA
TGTGCCAGCAGCTTACGACAGACTAATTCACCCCTCCACTTT
CASSLRQTNSPLHF
>TRBV10-3|NA|TRBJ2-5|NA
TGTGCCATCAGTCAGGGGATGGGGGCGAATCAAGAGACCCAGTACTTC
CAISQGMGANQETQYF
>TRBV5-1|TRBD1|TRBJ1-1|NA
TGCGCCAGCAGCGAGGGACAGCGCAAAGCTTTCTTT
CASSEGQRKAFF
>TRBV27|NA|TRBJ2-7|many
TGTGCCAGCAGTTTCTCCTTCTACGAGCAGTACTTC
CASSFSFYEQYF
>TRBV6-6|NA|TRBJ2-7|few
TGTGCCAGCAGTTACTCCGACAGGTCCTACGAGCAGTACTTC
CASSYSDRSYEQYF
>TRBV5-6|NA|TRBJ2-1|NA
TGTGCCAGCAGCTCTCAAAACAATGAGCAGTTCTTC
CASSSQNNEQFF
>TRBV6-6|NA|TRBJ1-1|NA
TGTGCCAGCAGCCGGGACGGTAACACTGAAGCTTTCTTT
CASSRDGNTEAFF
>TRBV5-4|TRBD2|TRBJ2-5|NA
TGTGCCAGCAGCATCGGACTAGCGGGGGGAGAGACCCAGTACTTC
CASSIGLAGGETQYF
>TRBV28|NA|TRBJ1-2|NA
TGTGCCAGCAGTTTAACGCGGGGGCCAACTTTC
CASSLTRGPTF
>TRBV27|NA|TRBJ2-2|NA
TGTGCCAGCAGAACCGGACGATCGAACACCGGGGAGCTGTTTTTT
CASRTGRSNTGELFF
>TRBV4-3|TRBD2|TRBJ2-5|NA
TGCGCCAGCAGCCAGAATTCTCCCACCGGGACTAGCGCTGAGACCCAGTACTTC
CASSQNSPTGTSAETQYF
>TRBV6-1|NA|TRBJ2-2|NA
TGTGCCAGCAGTGCGACAGCGAACACCGGGGAGCTGTTTTTT
CASSATANTGELFF
>TRBV5-1|TRBD2|TRBJ2-3|NA
TGCGCCAGCAGCTTAGCGGGAGTCGAGACAGATACGCAGTATTTT
CASSLAGVETDTQYF
>TRBV7-3|TRBD1|TRBJ2-5|NA
TGTGCCAGCAGCTGGACAGGGTCCGAGACCCAGTACTTC
CASSWTGSETQYF
>TRBV6-6|NA|TRBJ2-5|NA
TGTGCCAGCAGTTCCCGGGGTTGGAAGGGGGAGACCCAGTACTTC
CASSSRGWKGETQYF
>TRBV19|NA|TRBJ2-3|NA
TGTGCCAGTAGTATGTCGGGGGGCGCGGATACGCAGTATTTT
CASSMSGGADTQYF
>TRBV11-2|NA|TRBJ2-7|NA
TGTGCCAGCAGGCGACAGGTTCCCTACGAGCAGTACTTC
CASRRQVPYEQYF
>TRBV7-2|TRBD1|TRBJ1-4|few
TGTGCCAGCAGCTTAGTTACGGGACAGGGTCAAACTGAACTGTTTTTT
CASSLVTGQGQTELFF
>TRBV9|NA|TRBJ1-3|NA
TGTGCCAGCAGTTCACAAAGTCTCTCTGGAAACACCATATATTTT
CASSSQSLSGNTIYF
>TRBV4-2|TRBD1|TRBJ2-2|NA
TGTGCCAGCAGCCGAGGGGGGACAGGGGGCACCGGGGAGCTGTTTTTT
CASSRGGTGGTGELFF
>TRBV7-9|TRBD1|TRBJ2-2|NA
TGTGCCAGCAGCTCCGCAGGGGGCTCCGGGGAGCTGTTTTTT
CASSSAGGSGELFF
>TRBV6-5|NA|TRBJ2-3|NA
TGTGCCAGCAGTTACGCACCTGGGACAGATACGCAGTATTTT
CASSYAPGTDTQYF
>TRBV5-4|TRBD1|TRBJ1-2|NA
TGTGCCAGCAGCTTAGGAGGAACAGGGGTCCTGGATGGCTACACCTTC
CASSLGGTGVLDGYTF
>TRBV12-5|TRBD2|TRBJ2-1|NA
TGTGCTAGTGGTTTGGCTTTAACTAGCGGGAGGGTCAATGAGCAGTTCTTC
CASGLALTSGRVNEQFF
>TRBV4-1|NA|TRBJ1-5|NA
TGCGCCAGCAGCCAAGAGAGATATCAGCCCCAGCATTTT
CASSQERYQPQHF
>TRBV6-5|TRBD1|TRBJ1-2|NA
TGTGCCAGCAGTTACTCGGCCAGGGGGCGGAATGGCTACACCTTC
CASSYSARGRNGYTF
>TRBV28|TRBD1|TRBJ1-1|NA
TGTGCCAGCAGTGCCCTTAAAACAGGGGGCGCAATGGGGATGAACACTGAAGCTTTCTTT
CASSALKTGGAMGMNTEAFF
>TRBV5-7|TRBD1|TRBJ1-6|NA
TGTGCCAGCAGCTTGGAGGGGGCCTCCCCTAATTCACCCCTCCACTTT
CASSLEGASPNSPLHF